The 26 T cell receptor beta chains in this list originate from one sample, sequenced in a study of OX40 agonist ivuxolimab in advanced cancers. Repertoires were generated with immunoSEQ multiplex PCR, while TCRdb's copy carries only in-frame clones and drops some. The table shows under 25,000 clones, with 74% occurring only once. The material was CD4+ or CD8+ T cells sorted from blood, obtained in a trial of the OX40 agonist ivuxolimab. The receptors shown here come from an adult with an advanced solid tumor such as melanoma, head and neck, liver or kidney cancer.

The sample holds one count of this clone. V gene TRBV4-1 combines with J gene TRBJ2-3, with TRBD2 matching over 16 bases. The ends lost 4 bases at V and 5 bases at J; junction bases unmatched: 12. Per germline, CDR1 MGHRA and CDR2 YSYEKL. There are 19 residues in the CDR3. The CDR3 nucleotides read TGCGCCAGCAGCCCTGGACCGGGACTAGCGGGAGGGCCCGGAGATACGCAGTATTTT. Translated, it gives CASSPGPGLAGGPGDTQYF.

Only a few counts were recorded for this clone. The CDR3 region has the DNA TGTGCCAGTATAACTCTGGGCTACACTGAAGCTTTCTTT. Its translation: CASITLGYTEAFF. The rearrangement joins TRBV19 to TRBJ1-1; D ambiguous. The CDR3 is 13 amino acids. CDR1 is LNHDA, CDR2 SQIVND, per germline (reference sequence). V was pared by 7 bases and J by 3 bases, with 12 bases between.

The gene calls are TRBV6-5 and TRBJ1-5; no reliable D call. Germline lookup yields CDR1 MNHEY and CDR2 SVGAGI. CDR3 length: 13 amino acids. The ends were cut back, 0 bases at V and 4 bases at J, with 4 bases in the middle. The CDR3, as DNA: TGTGCCAGCAGTTACTCGTCGAATCAGCCCCAGCATTTT. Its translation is CASSYSSNQPQHF.

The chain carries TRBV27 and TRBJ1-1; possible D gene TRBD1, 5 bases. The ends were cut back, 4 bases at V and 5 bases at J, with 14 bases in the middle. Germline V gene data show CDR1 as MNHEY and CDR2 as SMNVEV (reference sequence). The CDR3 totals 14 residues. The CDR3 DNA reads TGTGCCAGCAGTTGGGGAGGGGAAGGGACTGAAGCTTTCTTT. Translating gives CASSWGGEGTEAFF.

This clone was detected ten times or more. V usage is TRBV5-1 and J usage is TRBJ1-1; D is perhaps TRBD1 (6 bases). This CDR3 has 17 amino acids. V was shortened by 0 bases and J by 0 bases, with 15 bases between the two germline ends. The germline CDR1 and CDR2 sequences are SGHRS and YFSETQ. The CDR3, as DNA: TGCGCCAGCAGCTTGGGGTTCGGGGGACACATGAACACTGAAGCTTTCTTT. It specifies CASSLGFGGHMNTEAFF.

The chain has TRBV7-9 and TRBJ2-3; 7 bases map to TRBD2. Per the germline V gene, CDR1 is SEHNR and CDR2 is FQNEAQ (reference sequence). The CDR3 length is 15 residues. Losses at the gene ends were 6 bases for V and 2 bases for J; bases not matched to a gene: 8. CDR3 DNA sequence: TGTGCCAGCAGTAAAAGGGAGGGATACACAGATACGCAGTATTTT. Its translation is CASSKREGYTDTQYF.

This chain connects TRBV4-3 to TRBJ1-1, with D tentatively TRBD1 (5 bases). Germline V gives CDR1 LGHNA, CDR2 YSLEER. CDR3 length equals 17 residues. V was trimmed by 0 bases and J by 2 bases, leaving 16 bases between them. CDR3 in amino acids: CASSQEFSAGSNTEAFF. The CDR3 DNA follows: TGCGCCAGCAGCCAAGAATTTAGCGCAGGGAGTAACACTGAAGCTTTCTTT.

The CDR3 bases are TGTGCCAGCAGTCCGGAAGCGGGTTTCTCCTACGAGCAGTACTTC. Protein sequence: CASSPEAGFSYEQYF. This chain uses TRBV7-9 with TRBJ2-7; D might be TRBD2 (6 bases). CDR1 is SEHNR, CDR2 FQNEAQ, per germline (reference sequence). Trimming cost V 6 bases and J 0 bases, with 15 bases left between them. The CDR3 has 15 residues. Using reference TRBV7-9 and TRBJ2-7 for the parts outside the CDR3, the full variable domain is DTGVSQNPRHKITKRGQNVTFRCDPISEHNRLYWYRQTLGQGPEFLTYFQNEAQLEKSRLLSDRFSAERPKGSFSTLEIQRTEQGDSAMYLCASSPEAGFSYEQYFGPGTRLTVT.

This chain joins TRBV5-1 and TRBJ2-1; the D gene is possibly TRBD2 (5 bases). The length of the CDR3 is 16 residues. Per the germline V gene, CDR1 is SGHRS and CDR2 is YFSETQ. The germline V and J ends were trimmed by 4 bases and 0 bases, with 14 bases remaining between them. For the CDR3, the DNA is TGCGCCAGCAGCCCCGGACTCTGGAGCTCCTACAATGAGCAGTTCTTC. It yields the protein CASSPGLWSSYNEQFF.

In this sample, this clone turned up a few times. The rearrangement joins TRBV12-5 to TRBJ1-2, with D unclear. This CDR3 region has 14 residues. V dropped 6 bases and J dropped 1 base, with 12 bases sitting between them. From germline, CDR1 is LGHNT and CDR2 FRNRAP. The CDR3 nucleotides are TGTGCTAGTGGCCCCCCGGCAGTTAACTATGGCTACACCTTC. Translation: CASGPPAVNYGYTF.

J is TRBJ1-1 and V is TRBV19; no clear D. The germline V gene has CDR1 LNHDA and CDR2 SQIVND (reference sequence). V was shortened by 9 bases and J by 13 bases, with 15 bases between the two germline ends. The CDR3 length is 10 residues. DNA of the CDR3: TGTGCCAGCTCCCGTCGACCAGGTTTCTTT. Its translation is CASSRRPGFF.

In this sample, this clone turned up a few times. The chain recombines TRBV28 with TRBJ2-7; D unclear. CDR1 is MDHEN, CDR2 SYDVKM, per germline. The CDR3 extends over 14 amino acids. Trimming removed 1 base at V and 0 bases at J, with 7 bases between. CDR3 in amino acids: CASSLLAGSYEQYF. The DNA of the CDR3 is TGTGCCAGCAGTTTATTGGCCGGCTCCTACGAGCAGTACTTC.

Here the CDR3 DNA reads TGTGCCAGCAGCTTGGGCATCCAAAGCAATCAGCCCCAGCATTTT. This translates into CASSLGIQSNQPQHF. The genes are TRBV5-6 and TRBJ1-5, with D unclear. The CDR3 is 15 amino acids. The V end was cut by 0 bases, the J end by 1 base, with 8 bases between. Germline V gene lookup returns CDR1 SGHDT and CDR2 YYEEEE.

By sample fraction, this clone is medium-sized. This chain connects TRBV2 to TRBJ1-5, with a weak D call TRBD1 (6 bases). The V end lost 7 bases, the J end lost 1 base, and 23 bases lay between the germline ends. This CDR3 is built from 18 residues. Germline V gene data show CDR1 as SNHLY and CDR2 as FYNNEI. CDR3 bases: TGTGCCAGCACGAAGGCAGGGGAGGATGGGTTGAGCAATCAGCCCCAGCATTTT. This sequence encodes CASTKAGEDGLSNQPQHF.

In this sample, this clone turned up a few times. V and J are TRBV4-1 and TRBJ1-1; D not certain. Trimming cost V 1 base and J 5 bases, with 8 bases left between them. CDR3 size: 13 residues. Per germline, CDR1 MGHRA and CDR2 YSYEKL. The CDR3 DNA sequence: TGCGCCAGCAGCCAAGCGAGCCAGACTGAAGCTTTCTTT. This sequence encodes CASSQASQTEAFF.

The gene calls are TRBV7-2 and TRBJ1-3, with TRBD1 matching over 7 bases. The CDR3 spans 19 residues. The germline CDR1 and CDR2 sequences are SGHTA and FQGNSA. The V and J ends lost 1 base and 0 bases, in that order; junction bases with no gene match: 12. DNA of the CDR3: TGTGCCAGCAGCTTAGTCGGACAGGATGCCGCGAGCTCTGGAAACACCATATATTTT. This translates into CASSLVGQDAASSGNTIYF.

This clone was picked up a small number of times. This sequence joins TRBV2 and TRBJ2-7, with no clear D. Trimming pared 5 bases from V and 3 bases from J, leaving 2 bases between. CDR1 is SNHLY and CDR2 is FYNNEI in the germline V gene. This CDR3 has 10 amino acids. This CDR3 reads CASSLYEQYF. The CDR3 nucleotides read TGTGCCAGCAGTCTCTACGAGCAGTACTTC.

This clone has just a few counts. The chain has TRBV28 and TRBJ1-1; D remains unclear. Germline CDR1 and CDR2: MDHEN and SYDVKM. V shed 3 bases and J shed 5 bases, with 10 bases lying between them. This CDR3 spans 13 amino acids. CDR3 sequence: CASSFAPYTEAFF. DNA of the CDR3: TGTGCCAGCAGTTTCGCCCCCTATACTGAAGCTTTCTTT.

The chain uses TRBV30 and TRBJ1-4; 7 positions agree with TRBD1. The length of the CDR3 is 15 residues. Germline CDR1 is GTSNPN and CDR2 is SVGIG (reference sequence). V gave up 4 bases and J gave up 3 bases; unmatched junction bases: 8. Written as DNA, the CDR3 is TGTGCCTGGAAGCAGGGGGTTGCACCTAATGAAAAACTGTTTTTT. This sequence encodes CAWKQGVAPNEKLFF.

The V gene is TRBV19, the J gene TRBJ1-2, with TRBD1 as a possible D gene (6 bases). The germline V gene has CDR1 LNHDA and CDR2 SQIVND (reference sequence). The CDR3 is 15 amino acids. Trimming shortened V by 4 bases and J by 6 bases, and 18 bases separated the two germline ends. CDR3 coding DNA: TGTGCCAGTAGTACAGGGGTAAATGGGGCGAATGGCTACACCTTC. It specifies CASSTGVNGANGYTF. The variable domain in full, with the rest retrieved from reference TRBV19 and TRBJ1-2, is DGGITQSPKYLFRKEGQNVTLSCEQNLNHDAMYWYRQDPGQGLRLIYYSQIVNDFQKGDIAEGYSVSREKKESFPLTVTSAQKNPTAFYLCASSTGVNGANGYTFGSGTRLTVV.

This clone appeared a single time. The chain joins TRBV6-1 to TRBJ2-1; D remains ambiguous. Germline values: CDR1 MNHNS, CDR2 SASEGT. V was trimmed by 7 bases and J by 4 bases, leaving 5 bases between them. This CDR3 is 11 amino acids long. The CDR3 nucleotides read TGTGCCAGCACGGTATACAATGAGCAGTTCTTC. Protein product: CASTVYNEQFF.

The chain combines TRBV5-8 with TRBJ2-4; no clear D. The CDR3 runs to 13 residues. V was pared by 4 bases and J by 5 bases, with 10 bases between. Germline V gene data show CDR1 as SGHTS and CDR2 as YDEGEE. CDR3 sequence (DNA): TGTGCCAGCAGCCACACTACGGAAAACATTCAGTACTTC. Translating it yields CASSHTTENIQYF.

The CDR3 loop reads CASSQEGRADYGYTF. CDR3 DNA: TGCGCCAGCAGCCAAGAAGGCCGCGCAGACTATGGCTACACCTTC. The chain is built from TRBV4-1 and TRBJ1-2; D not resolved. V gave up 0 bases and J gave up 3 bases, with 11 bases separating them. Germline V gene data show CDR1 as MGHRA and CDR2 as YSYEKL. CDR3 size: 15 residues.

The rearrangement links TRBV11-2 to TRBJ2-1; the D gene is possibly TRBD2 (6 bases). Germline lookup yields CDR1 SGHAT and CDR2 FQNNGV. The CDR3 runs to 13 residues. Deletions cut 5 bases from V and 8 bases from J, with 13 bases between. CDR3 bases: TGTGCCAGCAGCGCGGGACTCCTGGATGAGCAGTTCTTC. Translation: CASSAGLLDEQFF. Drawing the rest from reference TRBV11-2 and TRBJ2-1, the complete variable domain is EAGVAQSPRYKIIEKRQSVAFWCNPISGHATLYWYQQILGQGPKLLIQFQNNGVVDDSQLPKDRFSAERLKGVDSTLKIQPAKLEDSAVYLCASSAGLLDEQFFGPGTRLTVL.

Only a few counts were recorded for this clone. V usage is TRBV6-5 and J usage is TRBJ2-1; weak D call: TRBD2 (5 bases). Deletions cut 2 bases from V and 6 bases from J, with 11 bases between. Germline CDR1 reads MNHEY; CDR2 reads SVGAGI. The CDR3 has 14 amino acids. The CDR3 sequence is CASSYTDSANEQFF. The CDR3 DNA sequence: TGTGCCAGCAGTTACACGGACTCCGCCAATGAGCAGTTCTTC.

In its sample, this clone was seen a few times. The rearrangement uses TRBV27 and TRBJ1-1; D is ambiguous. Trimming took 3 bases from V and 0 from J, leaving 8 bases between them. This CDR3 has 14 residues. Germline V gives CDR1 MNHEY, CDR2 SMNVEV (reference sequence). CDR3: CASSFSAMNTEAFF. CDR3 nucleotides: TGTGCCAGCAGTTTTTCGGCTATGAACACTGAAGCTTTCTTT.